A selection of T cell receptor beta chains follows, all from one sample in a study of response to subunit inactivated influenza vaccine. TCRdb reprocessed the RT-PCR reads with MiXCR, giving one entry per CDR3 protein. The data contain about 520,000 distinct CDR3 sequences, 6% to 9% of them seen just once; the ten biggest clones take up about an eighth. The source was PBMCs from blood, collected roughly 24 months after vaccination. Receptor source: a man aged 50-75 years who received an inactivated influenza vaccine. Both conserved end residues are part of each CDR3. The D gene is left open where the match is weak. Rows may omit the clone size; those that give it use once, few, many or a size class.

TRBJ2-5 many - TRBV21-1 CASSIWGRGQETQYF TGTGCCAGCAGCATTTGGGGGAGGGGGCAAGAGACCCAGTACTTC
TRBJ2-1 - - TRBV6-4 CARCLVEPRSSNPYNEQFF TGTGCCCGCTGTTTAGTAGAGCCCCGAAGCAGTAACCCCTACAATGAGCAGTTCTTC
TRBJ2-3 - - TRBV6-5 CASSHPPGRARDTQYF TGTGCCAGCAGTCACCCACCGGGACGGGCGAGGGATACGCAGTATTTT
TRBJ2-5 - TRBD1 TRBV28 CASSLSTGGPETQYF TGTGCCAGCAGTTTATCGACAGGGGGCCCGGAGACCCAGTACTTC
TRBJ2-3 few TRBD2 TRBV12-3/TRBV12-4 CASSFRVAGYTDTQYF TGTGCCAGCAGTTTTAGGGTAGCGGGGTACACAGATACGCAGTATTTT
TRBJ1-3 many - TRBV6-1 CASRESSGNTIYF TGTGCCAGCAGAGAGAGCTCTGGAAACACCATATATTTT
TRBJ2-1 - TRBD2 TRBV11-2 CASSPRSLADIYNEQFF TGTGCCAGCAGCCCAAGGTCTCTAGCGGATATATACAATGAGCAGTTCTTC
TRBJ1-4 many - TRBV5-1 CASSLRSLRESDEKLFF TGCGCCAGCAGCCTCAGATCCTTGAGGGAGAGTGACGAAAAACTGTTTTTT
TRBJ2-7 - - TRBV5-4 CASRLSDRPYEQYF TGTGCCAGCAGGTTGTCAGACAGGCCTTACGAGCAGTACTTC
TRBJ1-3 - - TRBV20-1 CSASSRSGGNTIYF TGCAGTGCTAGTTCCCGTTCGGGGGGAAACACCATATATTTT
TRBJ2-7 - - TRBV6-2/TRBV6-3 CASSPHTVGNEQYF TGTGCCAGCAGTCCTCACACGGTTGGGAACGAGCAGTACTTC
TRBJ1-2 many TRBD1 TRBV12-3/TRBV12-4 CASIPDRASTLNYGYTF TGTGCCAGCATCCCGGACAGGGCTAGTACCCTAAACTATGGCTACACCTTC
TRBJ2-3 many TRBD2 TRBV10-2 CASRGLAGARRSTDTQYF TGCGCCAGCAGGGGACTAGCGGGAGCCCGGCGGTCCACAGATACGCAGTATTTT
TRBJ1-5 - - TRBV19 CASSIVGGARPQHF TGTGCCAGTAGTATAGTTGGGGGCGCGAGGCCCCAGCATTTT
TRBJ1-1 many - TRBV7-9 CASSQQGIEAFF TGTGCCAGCAGCCAGCAGGGAATTGAAGCTTTCTTT
TRBJ1-1 many - TRBV5-6 CASSSMRREHGTEAFF TGTGCCAGCAGCTCCATGCGGAGGGAACATGGCACTGAAGCTTTCTTT
TRBJ1-1 few - TRBV4-3 CASSQDSLNTEAFF TGCGCCAGCAGCCAAGACAGTTTAAACACTGAAGCTTTCTTT
TRBJ2-3 many - TRBV12-3/TRBV12-4 CASSMGASTDTQYF TGTGCCAGCAGTATGGGGGCTAGCACAGATACGCAGTATTTT
TRBJ2-1 many TRBD2 TRBV6-2/TRBV6-3 CASSPGLEFYNEQFF TGTGCCAGCAGTCCAGGACTAGAATTTTACAATGAGCAGTTCTTC
TRBJ2-7 - - TRBV29-1 CSVESAGRQYF TGCAGCGTTGAATCGGCAGGGAGGCAGTACTTC
TRBJ2-1 few - TRBV12-3/TRBV12-4 CASTPGWADEQFF TGTGCCAGCACCCCGGGGTGGGCTGATGAGCAGTTCTTC
TRBJ2-1 - TRBD2 TRBV5-6 CASSPLAGGKDMWFF TGTGCCAGCAGCCCGCTAGCGGGAGGGAAGGACATGTGGTTCTTC
TRBJ2-7 few TRBD2 TRBV11-2 CASSLTSGGGTYEQYF TGTGCCAGCAGCTTGACTAGCGGGGGGGGAACCTACGAGCAGTACTTC
TRBJ2-1 many - TRBV7-9 CASSLEGINEQFF TGTGCCAGCAGCTTAGAGGGAATTAATGAGCAGTTCTTC
TRBJ2-7 - - TRBV6-1 CASQGGRTLYEQYF TGTGCCAGCCAGGGGGGGCGTACACTTTACGAGCAGTACTTC
TRBJ2-7 many TRBD1 TRBV18 CASSPPRTGAYEQYF TGTGCCAGCTCACCGCCGCGGACAGGGGCTTACGAGCAGTACTTC
TRBJ2-7 many - TRBV5-1 CASSLGGRSYEQYF TGCGCCAGCAGCTTAGGAGGGAGGTCCTACGAGCAGTACTTC
TRBJ2-4 - TRBD2 TRBV5-1 CASSSGGRGYTDIQYF TGCGCCAGCAGCTCCGGTGGGCGGGGGTACACGGACATTCAGTACTTC
TRBJ2-7 - TRBD1 TRBV15 CATSSNRGYEQYF TGTGCCACCAGCAGCAACAGGGGGTACGAGCAGTACTTC
TRBJ1-2 - - TRBV14 CASSQDAGEAYGYTF TGTGCCAGCAGCCAGGACGCGGGGGAGGCCTATGGCTACACCTTC
TRBJ2-7 few - TRBV6-1 CASSLNPTYYEQYF TGTGCCAGCAGCCTAAATCCCACCTACTACGAGCAGTACTTC
TRBJ1-4 few - TRBV4-1 CASSQAVGRVGQGNEKLFF TGCGCCAGCAGCCAAGCAGTGGGACGAGTGGGGCAGGGTAATGAAAAACTGTTTTTT
TRBJ1-2 - TRBD1 TRBV29-1 CSVGGQGYGYTF TGCAGCGTTGGAGGACAGGGTTATGGCTACACCTTC
TRBJ2-7 many TRBD2 TRBV28 CASRGGTLGEQYF TGTGCCAGCCGGGGAGGGACTCTGGGGGAGCAGTACTTC
TRBJ1-1 - - TRBV11-2 CASSLNLRGAWTEAFF TGTGCCAGCAGCTTAAACTTGCGGGGGGCTTGGACTGAAGCTTTCTTT
TRBJ1-1 few - TRBV7-2 CASSLGFPGNTEAFF TGTGCCAGCAGCTTAGGGTTTCCGGGGAACACTGAAGCTTTCTTT
TRBJ2-7 - - TRBV18 CASSPGAPYYEQYF TGTGCCAGCTCACCGGGGGCACCCTACTACGAGCAGTACTTC
TRBJ2-1 few TRBD2 TRBV10-3 CAIRDYSGGTNNEQFF TGTGCCATTAGAGACTATAGCGGGGGGACAAACAATGAGCAGTTCTTC
TRBJ2-3 few - TRBV14 CASSRPEGTQYF TGTGCCAGCAGCCGGCCTGAGGGAACGCAGTATTTT
TRBJ2-7 many - TRBV12-3/TRBV12-4 CASSFRERYEQYF TGTGCCAGCAGTTTCCGGGAGCGGTACGAGCAGTACTTC
TRBJ2-6 few TRBD1 TRBV11-3 CASSSRTGLTGANVLTF TGTGCCAGCAGCTCCCGGACAGGGCTTACTGGGGCCAACGTCCTGACTTTC
TRBJ1-6 many TRBD1 TRBV3-1 CASSHSGGNSPLHF TGTGCCAGCAGCCACTCAGGGGGGAATTCACCCCTCCACTTT
TRBJ1-1 - - TRBV7-9 CASSLARENTEAFF TGTGCCAGCTCCCTAGCCCGGGAGAACACTGAAGCTTTCTTT
TRBJ1-4 - TRBD1 TRBV6-1 CASSPTGVGEKLFF TGTGCCAGCAGCCCGACAGGGGTGGGAGAAAAACTGTTTTTT
TRBJ2-1 - - TRBV4-1 CASSQIGGVSYNEQFF TGCGCCAGCAGCCAAATAGGGGGGGTATCGTACAATGAGCAGTTCTTC
TRBJ2-4 few - TRBV20-1 CSARDMREQNIQYF TGCAGTGCTAGAGATATGAGGGAACAAAACATTCAGTACTTC